The table lists the clone carrying this T cell receptor (beta chain) with a few counts. This sample stems from a study of T-cell reconstitution after alpha-beta-depleted transplantation in children. Unique molecular identifiers were incorporated during preparation of the TCRbeta library. A single record per CDR3 protein comes from TCRdb applying MiXCR to the PCR reads. The data show approximately 490,000 distinct CDR3 sequences, around 12% seen once. This TCR derives from a human donor who donated a stem cell graft to a child with combined immunodeficiency. Sequenced material: PBMCs from the stem cell graft donor, taken from the stem cell graft.

This CDR3 reads CASSLAGRDYNEQFF. In DNA form, the CDR3 reads TGTGCCAGCAGCTTAGCGGGGAGGGACTATAATGAGCAGTTCTTC. This sequence joins TRBV7-2 and TRBJ2-1; 7 nucleotides match TRBD2. This CDR3 comprises 15 residues. With 0 bases clipped from V and 7 bases from J, the junction kept 6 bases outside the gene matches. Germline CDR1 reads SGHTA; CDR2 reads FQGNSA.